The next 32 T cell receptor beta chains were all read from a single sample in a study of prognosis after radiotherapy for stage I lung cancer. CDR3 of TCR beta was amplified from genomic DNA via a two-round multiplex PCR. Initially, in first-round PCR, primers specific to each TRBV and TRBJ gene were used. Via MiXCR, TCRdb re-called the multiplex PCR reads, giving one row per CDR3 protein. Of fewer than 14,000 distinct CDR3 sequences listed, roughly half are singletons. Sequencing was performed on PBMCs, taken before or after stereotactic body radiation therapy (not recorded which). The origin of the receptors is a donor over 45 with non-small cell lung cancer.

By its share, this clonotype is medium-sized. The chain carries TRBV19 and TRBJ2-1, with D perhaps TRBD2 (5 bases). The V and J ends lost 3 bases and 8 bases respectively, with 11 bases between them. The germline V gene encodes CDR1 LNHDA and CDR2 SQIVND (reference sequence). The CDR3 is 13 amino acids. The CDR3 DNA sequence: TGTGCCAGTAGTATTGGAGGTGGGGATGAGCAGTTCTTC. Protein sequence: CASSIGGGDEQFF.

The CDR3 bases are TGTGCCAGCAGGGACGGGTGTGGCTACACCTTC. Translating gives CASRDGCGYTF. V usage is TRBV6-1 and J usage is TRBJ1-2; D gene uncertain. Germline CDR1 and CDR2: MNHNS and SASEGT. This CDR3 contains 11 residues. V was clipped by 6 bases and J by 7 bases, with 9 bases between them.

This clonotype was seen a few times. CDR3 in amino acids: CASIYSGGTGSINYGYTF. In DNA, the CDR3 is TGTGCCAGCATCTACTCGGGGGGGACAGGGAGCATTAACTATGGCTACACCTTC. The chain uses TRBV6-2 or TRBV6-3 and TRBJ1-2, with 9 bases identical to TRBD1. The CDR3 runs to 18 residues. Germline values: CDR1 MNHEY, CDR2 SVGEGT. The trim removed 7 bases at V and 1 base at J, leaving 16 bases unmatched.

This clonotype has only one observation. CDR3 amino acids: CASSNRQNTEAFF. CDR3 sequence (DNA): TGTGCCAGCAGTAATCGACAGAACACTGAAGCTTTCTTT. The V gene is TRBV6-1, the J gene TRBJ1-1; D ambiguous. Per the germline V gene, CDR1 is MNHNS and CDR2 is SASEGT. Trimming removed 5 bases from V and 1 base from J, with 8 bases in between. The CDR3 runs 13 residues.

This clonotype appeared a single time. The chain combines TRBV20-1 with TRBJ2-1; D unresolved. This CDR3 region has 11 residues. Germline CDR1 DFQATT, CDR2 SNEGSKA (reference sequence). CDR3 bases: TGCAGCGTATGGACCGGGCATGTGAAGTTCTTC. This sequence encodes CSVWTGHVKFF.

By share, this clonotype ranks as medium-sized. The CDR3 DNA reads as TGTGCCAGCAGTTTATCTGGGGGGATCTACGAGCAGTACTTC. The encoded protein is CASSLSGGIYEQYF. This sequence joins TRBV28 and TRBJ2-7, with D perhaps TRBD2 (6 bases). The CDR3 consists of 14 residues. CDR1 MDHEN and CDR2 SYDVKM come from the germline V gene. Between the trimmed V and J ends, which lost 1 base and 3 bases, there was a span of 10 bases. Variable domain in full (rest from reference TRBV28 and TRBJ2-7): DVKVTQSSRYLVKRTGEKVFLECVQDMDHENMFWYRQDPGLGLRLIYFSYDVKMKEKGDIPEGYSVSREKKERFSLILESASTNQTSMYLCASSLSGGIYEQYFGPGTRLTVT.

This clonotype is termed medium-sized. The chain uses TRBV19 and TRBJ1-5, with 8 bases matching TRBD1. V shed 3 bases and J 0 bases; nucleotides not matched to a gene: 19. CDR1 is LNHDA and CDR2 is SQIVND in the germline V gene (reference sequence). There are 21 residues in the CDR3. The CDR3 coding sequence is TGTGCCAGTAGTATGCGCGGGACAGGAGTTTCCCTTAATTATAGCAATCAGCCCCAGCATTTT. Translation: CASSMRGTGVSLNYSNQPQHF.

This clonotype is deemed medium-sized. Written as DNA, the CDR3 is TGTGCCAGCAGTTTTAGGGAGGGCAATCAGCCCCAGCATTTT. It is translated as CASSFREGNQPQHF. This chain uses TRBV28 with TRBJ1-5; D is undetermined. V was pared by 3 bases and J by 2 bases, with 8 bases between. Germline CDR1 and CDR2: MDHEN and SYDVKM. This CDR3 is built from 14 residues.

Regarding this clonotype: A clone one base away is much larger, so this may be a read error. V is TRBV5-4 and J is TRBJ2-7; a weak D match, TRBD1 (8 bases). This CDR3 contains 13 residues. The V end lost 7 bases, the J end lost 5 bases, and 16 bases lay between the germline ends. Germline-derived CDR1 and CDR2 are SGHNT and YYREEE (reference sequence). CDR3 bases: TGTGCCAGCCACAGGGGGGGTGTACACGAGCAGTACTTC. Translation: CASHRGGVHEQYF.

The chain joins TRBV20-1 to TRBJ2-6; 7 bases line up with TRBD1. Germline CDR1 is DFQATT and CDR2 is SNEGSKA (reference sequence). Germline trimming cut 0 bases from V and 0 bases from J; bases unmatched to any gene: 11. CDR3 length: 19 amino acids. DNA for the CDR3: TGCAGTGCTAGAGATCCCTGGGGGACAGTTCTCTCTGGGGCCAACGTCCTGACTTTC. It codes for CSARDPWGTVLSGANVLTF.

CDR3 residues: CASSLPDRAGANVLTF. The CDR3 DNA sequence: TGTGCCAGCAGTTTACCCGACAGGGCTGGGGCCAACGTCCTGACTTTC. This rearrangement joins TRBV28 to TRBJ2-6; the match to TRBD1 covers 7 bases. The CDR3 runs 16 residues. Per germline, CDR1 MDHEN and CDR2 SYDVKM. V was pared by 2 bases and J by 2 bases, with 3 bases of the junction left unmatched.

By share, this clonotype counts as medium-sized. The J gene is TRBJ2-7, the V gene TRBV6-5, with D possibly matching TRBD2 (6 bases). The CDR3 loop spans 14 amino acids. Germline lookup yields CDR1 MNHEY and CDR2 SVGAGI. V was clipped by 3 bases and J by 6 bases, with 15 bases between them. Here the CDR3 DNA reads TGTGCCAGCAGTTATACGGGAGAGGGATTCGAGCAGTACTTC. It codes for CASSYTGEGFEQYF.

This rearrangement joins TRBV2 to TRBJ1-2; D is undetermined. Trimming shortened V by 6 bases and J by 8 bases, and 10 bases separated the two germline ends. This CDR3 is built from 11 residues. Germline values: CDR1 SNHLY, CDR2 FYNNEI. The CDR3 sequence: CASSALGGYTF. The CDR3 DNA is TGTGCCAGCAGCGCTCTGGGAGGCTACACCTTC.

This clonotype appeared a few times. This sequence may be a read error, since a much larger clone differs from it by one base. The chain is built from TRBV29-1 and TRBJ1-2; 9 bases are a match to TRBD1. Losses at the gene ends were 8 bases for V and 5 bases for J; bases not matched to a gene: 6. Germline loops: CDR1 SQVTM, CDR2 ANQGSEA. The CDR3 consists of 12 residues. The CDR3: CSSRDREYGYTF. CDR3 nucleotides: TGCAGCTCAAGGGACAGGGAGTATGGCTACACCTTC.

This rearrangement joins TRBV6-1 to TRBJ1-6; tentatively, D is TRBD1 (6 bases). CDR1 is MNHNS and CDR2 is SASEGT in the germline V gene. CDR3 size: 15 residues. The V end lost 2 bases, the J end lost 6 bases, and 11 bases lay between the germline ends. CDR3 amino acids: CASSEPGTFNSPLHF. DNA for the CDR3: TGTGCCAGCAGTGAACCCGGGACATTTAATTCACCCCTCCACTTT.

This clonotype is categorized as medium-sized. The chain recombines TRBV12-3 or TRBV12-4 with TRBJ1-2, with no clear D. Trimming pared 6 bases from V and 4 bases from J, leaving 9 bases between. The CDR3 has 12 residues. CDR3 DNA: TGTGCCAGCAGCCTCAGTTCCTATGGCTACACCTTC. Protein: CASSLSSYGYTF.

This clonotype counts as medium-sized. CDR3 DNA: TGTGCCAGCAGCGTAGAAATTGGGGCTAATGAAAAACTGTTTTTT. This translates into CASSVEIGANEKLFF. V and J are TRBV9 and TRBJ1-4; D unresolved. The germline gives CDR1 SGDLS, CDR2 YYNGEE. V was trimmed by 0 bases and J by 3 bases, leaving 9 bases between them. The length of the CDR3 is 15 residues.

By proportion, this clonotype is medium-sized. The chain has TRBV27 and TRBJ2-1, with D possibly TRBD2 on 5 matching bases. The germline gives CDR1 MNHEY, CDR2 SMNVEV (reference sequence). This CDR3 spans 15 amino acids. Between the trimmed V and J ends, which lost 2 bases and 0 bases, there was a span of 8 bases. The CDR3 DNA is TGTGCCAGCAGTTTAACCAGCGGCTCCTACAATGAGCAGTTCTTC. Translated: CASSLTSGSYNEQFF.

The J gene is TRBJ2-6, the V gene TRBV6-2 or TRBV6-3; no clear D gene. With 2 bases removed from V and 0 bases from J, the gap between germline ends came to 2 bases. This CDR3 is built from 14 residues. CDR1 and CDR2 from the germline V gene are MNHEY and SVGEGT. CDR3 DNA: TGTGCCAGCAGTTACAGCTCTGGGGCCAACGTCCTGACTTTC. Its protein product is CASSYSSGANVLTF.

This clonotype showed up just a few times. Since a far larger clone is one base different, this is likely a read error. The J gene is TRBJ1-4, the V gene TRBV6-2 or TRBV6-3; D gene unclear. Germline lookup yields CDR1 MNHEY and CDR2 SVGEGT. This CDR3 is 14 amino acids long. The CDR3 region is CARSYAGSDEKLFF. For the CDR3, the DNA is TGTGCCAGAAGTTACGCTGGGTCCGATGAAAAACTGTTTTTT.

This clonotype was seen repeatedly, ten times or more. A much larger clone lies one base from this, so it may be a read error. The chain uses TRBV28 and TRBJ2-2; possible D gene TRBD2, 6 bases. The germline V gene encodes CDR1 MDHEN and CDR2 SYDVKM. This CDR3 spans 16 amino acids. The germline V and J ends were trimmed by 6 bases and 4 bases, with 18 bases remaining between them. The CDR3 spells CASSPWEVWGTGELFF. The CDR3 region has the DNA TGTGCCAGCAGCCCCTGGGAGGTTTGGGGCACCGGGGAGCTGTTTTTT. The full variable domain, rest sourced from reference TRBV28 and TRBJ2-2, is DVKVTQSSRYLVKRTGEKVFLECVQDMDHENMFWYRQDPGLGLRLIYFSYDVKMKEKGDIPEGYSVSREKKERFSLILESASTNQTSMYLCASSPWEVWGTGELFFGEGSRLTVL.

This clonotype has just a few counts. The chain joins TRBV12-3 or TRBV12-4 to TRBJ2-7; possible D gene TRBD2, 6 bases. This CDR3 is 14 amino acids long. The V end was cut by 0 bases, the J end by 0 bases, with 6 bases between. CDR3 sequence (DNA): TGTGCCAGCAGTTTAGCGGGGGGCTCCTACGAGCAGTACTTC. The encoded protein is CASSLAGGSYEQYF.

Many counts were recorded for this clonotype. The rearrangement joins TRBV4-1 to TRBJ2-2; no clear D. Trimming shortened V by 0 bases and J by 8 bases, and 7 bases separated the two germline ends. This CDR3 comprises 13 residues. CDR1 MGHRA and CDR2 YSYEKL come from the germline V gene. The CDR3 DNA sequence: TGCGCCAGCAGCCAAGATTGGCGAGGGGAGCTGTTTTTT. Translation gives CASSQDWRGELFF.

In its sample, this clonotype was seen a few times. J is TRBJ1-2 and V is TRBV19, with D unclear. CDR3 length equals 18 residues. Germline CDR1 and CDR2: LNHDA and SQIVND (reference sequence). Trimming removed 5 bases at V and 1 base at J, with 23 bases between. The CDR3 sequence: CASSDGSRIATDNYGYTF. The CDR3 DNA reads as TGTGCCAGTAGTGACGGATCCCGGATAGCAACTGATAACTATGGCTACACCTTC.

Notes on this clonotype: Germline and junction disagree at one end, which may indicate a read error. The genes are TRBV6-5 and TRBJ1-5; D call uncertain. The CDR3 is 14 amino acids. Germline assignment: CDR1 MNHEY and CDR2 SVGAGI. CDR3 loop: CASIYQWSNQPQHF. The CDR3 nucleotides read TGTGCCAGCATTTACCAGTGGTCAAATCAGCCCCAGCATTTT.

The chain carries TRBV7-9 and TRBJ2-3; the match to TRBD2 covers 14 bases. Trimming took 5 bases from V and 3 from J; bases not matched to a gene: 10. The CDR3 has 18 residues. Per germline, CDR1 SEHNR and CDR2 FQNEAQ (reference sequence). CDR3 in DNA: TGTGCCAGCAGCGTAAGCCTGGGACTAGCGGGAGCGACAGATACGCAGTATTTT. The encoded protein is CASSVSLGLAGATDTQYF.

The V gene is TRBV19, the J gene TRBJ2-2; maybe TRBD1 (6 bases). The CDR3 has 15 residues. The V and J ends lost 3 bases and 0 bases respectively, with 8 bases between them. Germline values: CDR1 LNHDA, CDR2 SQIVND (reference sequence). CDR3 bases: TGTGCCAGTAGTATCGACAGGCCGAACACCGGGGAGCTGTTTTTT. It encodes CASSIDRPNTGELFF.

This clonotype was counted a few times. V and J are TRBV5-6 and TRBJ2-4, with D uncertain. This CDR3 has 14 amino acids. V lost 0 bases, J lost 4 bases, and 8 bases lay in between. The germline CDR1 and CDR2 sequences are SGHDT and YYEEEE. In DNA, the CDR3 is TGTGCCAGCAGCTTGGCGTCTGGGAAAAACATTCAGTACTTC. Its protein is CASSLASGKNIQYF.

As concerns this clonotype: A much larger clone is a single base away; this may be a read error. The chain combines TRBV6-2 or TRBV6-3 with TRBJ1-5; 7 bases line up with TRBD1. CDR1 is MNHEY and CDR2 is SVGEGT in the germline V gene. The junction had 10 bases not matched to a gene; V was cut back by 7 bases and J by 4 bases. The CDR3 runs to 15 residues. DNA of the CDR3: TGTGCCAGCATCCAGGGGGGGGGTACTAATCAGCCCCAGCATTTT. Residues: CASIQGGGTNQPQHF.

This clonotype was seen many times. The chain joins TRBV10-3 to TRBJ1-4; D call uncertain. The germline V gene encodes CDR1 ENHRY and CDR2 SYGVKD. CDR3 length: 18 residues. Trimming took off 0 bases at V and 1 base at J, with 15 bases between the two ends. CDR3 sequence: CAISESRVSSVTNEKLFF. Written as DNA, the CDR3 is TGTGCCATCAGTGAGTCGAGGGTCAGTTCCGTAACTAATGAAAAACTGTTTTTT.

This clonotype is categorized as medium-sized. The chain joins TRBV7-8 to TRBJ1-2, with D perhaps TRBD1 (6 bases). V dropped 1 base and J dropped 5 bases, with 14 bases sitting between them. The CDR3 contains 15 residues. CDR1 and CDR2 from the germline V gene are SGHVS and FQNEAQ. The CDR3 sequence: CASSLVQGGEYGYTF. The CDR3 DNA reads as TGTGCCAGCAGCTTAGTACAGGGAGGGGAATATGGCTACACCTTC.

The chain employs TRBV20-1 and TRBJ2-3, with D perhaps TRBD2 (5 bases). Per the germline V gene, CDR1 is DFQATT and CDR2 is SNEGSKA (reference sequence). Trimming pared 5 bases from V and 0 bases from J, leaving 9 bases between. The CDR3 sequence is 13 residues long. The DNA for the CDR3 is TGCAGTGCTTCGTGGACTAGCACAGATACGCAGTATTTT. This gives the protein CSASWTSTDTQYF.